This T cell receptor (beta chain) was sequenced for a study of OX40 agonist ivuxolimab in advanced cancers. Trimming took 5 bases from V and 6 from J; bases not matched to a gene: 23. CDR3 size: 21 residues. Germline CDR1 SGHTA, CDR2 FQGTGA. Measured with immunoSEQ multiplex PCR; TCRdb has only the in-frame clones, and not every one. The profile covers around 76,000 clones, with roughly 90% appearing a single time and approximately 2.5% taken by the ten largest. Worth noting for this clone: Its antigen is currently unknown.

Study conclusions and caveats: Dose levels from 0.1 to 3.0 mg/kg saw CD4+ and CD8+ blood T cells expand clonally by week 6. Low normalized T-cell clonal expansion also characterized some of the nonresponders.

This sequence originates from an adult with an advanced solid tumor such as melanoma, head and neck, liver or kidney cancer. The chain couples TRBV7-3 to TRBJ2-3, with 13 nucleotides matching TRBD2. The sequencing used CD4+ or CD8+ T cells sorted from blood, collected in a trial of the OX40 agonist ivuxolimab. The CDR3 sequence is CASSPKGVGLAGSSGRDTQYF. The CDR3 DNA follows: TGTGCCAGCAGCCCAAAAGGGGTGGGACTAGCGGGGTCGTCAGGTAGGGATACGCAGTATTTT. Complete variable domain (other parts from reference TRBV7-3 and TRBJ2-3): GAGVSQTPSNKVTEKGKYVELRCDPISGHTALYWYRQSLGQGPEFLIYFQGTGAADDSGLPNDRFFAVRPEGSVSTLKIQRTERGDSAVYLCASSPKGVGLAGSSGRDTQYFGPGTRLTVL.